Each of the 17 T cell receptor beta chains below was sequenced from the same sample in a study of shared clonotypes between healthy human individuals. Produced via immunoSEQ multiplex PCR; TCRdb's table is partial and in-frame only. The sample lists over 2 million clones; roughly 95% were seen once. CD8 cells classed as naive were CD45RO-negative and positively selected for CCR7, excluding terminally differentiated effector memory CD45RA+ cells. The sample comprised naive CD8+ T cells sorted from blood. These receptor sequences come from a man in his late teens or twenties in good health.

Written as DNA, the CDR3 is TGTGCCAGCAGTTTCCCTCTGAACACTGAAGCTTTCTTT. Its protein is CASSFPLNTEAFF. This chain joins TRBV28 and TRBJ1-1; D remains ambiguous. The CDR3 sequence is 13 residues long. Germline values: CDR1 MDHEN, CDR2 SYDVKM. Trimming removed 3 bases at V and 0 bases at J, with 5 bases between.

The J gene is TRBJ1-1, the V gene TRBV28, with 7 nucleotides matching TRBD1. Germline V gene sequence: CDR1 MDHEN, CDR2 SYDVKM. Trimming cost V 5 bases and J 1 base; bases outside gene matches: 7. The CDR3 loop spans 15 amino acids. The CDR3 sequence is CASSRQGAPNTEAFF. CDR3 sequence (DNA): TGTGCCAGCAGTCGACAGGGCGCCCCGAACACTGAAGCTTTCTTT.

This chain uses TRBV6-5 with TRBJ1-1; TRBD1 aligns across 7 bases. This CDR3 is built from 14 residues. Germline V gene sequence: CDR1 MNHEY, CDR2 SVGAGI. V dropped 6 bases and J dropped 4; count of bases not matched to a gene: 8. This chain's CDR3 is CASSPAGGVTEAFF. CDR3 sequence (DNA): TGTGCCAGCAGCCCCGCAGGGGGGGTCACTGAAGCTTTCTTT.

J is TRBJ2-1 and V is TRBV27, with 7 bases matching TRBD2. The germline gives CDR1 MNHEY, CDR2 SMNVEV (reference sequence). V lost 3 bases, J lost 2 bases, and 1 base stayed unmatched. This CDR3 spans 14 amino acids. CDR3: CASSFAGAYNEQFF. The CDR3 DNA sequence: TGTGCCAGCAGTTTTGCGGGAGCCTACAATGAGCAGTTCTTC.

The chain carries TRBV19 and TRBJ1-1; D ambiguous. Germline assignment: CDR1 LNHDA and CDR2 SQIVND (reference sequence). With 2 bases removed from V and 0 bases from J, the gap between germline ends came to 4 bases. This CDR3 region has 13 residues. In nucleotides, the CDR3 is TGTGCCAGTAGTATAATGATGAACACTGAAGCTTTCTTT. Its protein product is CASSIMMNTEAFF.

V and J are TRBV11-2 and TRBJ1-6; TRBD1 matches at 9 bases. This CDR3 region has 17 residues. Germline V gene data show CDR1 as SGHAT and CDR2 as FQNNGV. J lost 10 bases, V lost 3 bases, and 13 bases had no gene match. The CDR3 DNA is TGTGCCAGCAGCTTTGTTCTCGGGGACAGGGTAGGGTCACCCCTCCACTTT. This sequence encodes CASSFVLGDRVGSPLHF.

The J gene is TRBJ1-6, the V gene TRBV2; D unresolved. Germline values: CDR1 SNHLY, CDR2 FYNNEI. V was shortened by 6 bases and J by 5 bases, with 20 bases between the two germline ends. This CDR3 comprises 17 residues. The CDR3 DNA reads as TGTGCCAGCAGCCACCCCGACGGGGTCCTAAATAATTCACCCCTCCACTTT. As protein: CASSHPDGVLNNSPLHF.

V and J are TRBV15 and TRBJ2-1; TRBD2 aligns across 9 bases. V gave up 0 bases and J gave up 8 bases; unmatched junction bases: 17. The CDR3 extends over 19 amino acids. The germline V gene has CDR1 LNHNV and CDR2 YYDKDF (reference sequence). CDR3 coding DNA: TGTGCCACCAGCAGAGATAAGGCGACCGGTAGCGGGAGTCACTATGAGCAGTTCTTC. Residues: CATSRDKATGSGSHYEQFF.

The rearrangement uses TRBV4-1 and TRBJ2-7; weak D call: TRBD1 (6 bases). Germline V gene lookup returns CDR1 MGHRA and CDR2 YSYEKL. V lost 4 bases to trimming and J lost 2 bases, with 18 bases between them. The CDR3 loop spans 16 amino acids. The CDR3 loop reads CASSPLPGASPYEQYF. For the CDR3, the DNA is TGCGCCAGCAGCCCCCTACCAGGGGCGAGCCCCTACGAGCAGTACTTC.

V is TRBV7-2 and J is TRBJ2-7; D may be TRBD2 (6 bases). V gave up 1 base and J gave up 2 bases, with 9 bases separating them. The CDR3 runs to 14 residues. Germline-derived CDR1 and CDR2 are SGHTA and FQGNSA. CDR3 amino acids: CASSLDPSAYEQYF. CDR3 bases: TGTGCCAGCAGCTTAGACCCTAGCGCCTACGAGCAGTACTTC.

This chain connects TRBV9 to TRBJ2-1, with D tentatively TRBD1 or TRBD2 (6 bases each). Trimming stripped 3 bases from V and 4 bases from J, with 17 bases between. The CDR3 contains 16 residues. CDR1 is SGDLS, CDR2 YYNGEE, per germline. CDR3 residues: CASSDPGGLEYNEQFF. CDR3 DNA: TGTGCCAGCAGCGACCCTGGGGGGCTGGAATACAATGAGCAGTTCTTC.

The gene calls are TRBV4-3 and TRBJ1-1; 9 nucleotides line up with TRBD1. Germline V gene lookup returns CDR1 LGHNA and CDR2 YSLEER. The CDR3 spans 14 residues. The J segment lost 4 bases and the V segment lost 4 bases, leaving 4 bases of the junction unmatched. CDR3 sequence: CASSPGQGGTEAFF. In DNA, the CDR3 is TGCGCCAGCAGCCCGGGACAGGGTGGCACTGAAGCTTTCTTT.

The genes are TRBV7-9 and TRBJ2-7, with D possibly matching TRBD2 (5 bases). Per the germline V gene, CDR1 is SEHNR and CDR2 is FQNEAQ (reference sequence). V gave up 4 bases and J gave up 7 bases, with 14 bases separating them. This CDR3 contains 13 residues. The CDR3 sequence: CASSSGLPGEQYF. Here the CDR3 DNA reads TGTGCCAGCAGCTCCGGACTCCCCGGAGAGCAGTACTTC. Full variable domain (rest looked up from reference TRBV7-9 and TRBJ2-7): DTGVSQNPRHKITKRGQNVTFRCDPISEHNRLYWYRQTLGQGPEFLTYFQNEAQLEKSRLLSDRFSAERPKGSFSTLEIQRTEQGDSAMYLCASSSGLPGEQYFGPGTRLTVT.

The gene calls are TRBV4-1 and TRBJ2-7; TRBD2 is a possible D gene (5 bases). Germline lookup yields CDR1 MGHRA and CDR2 YSYEKL. V lost 0 bases to trimming and J lost 6 bases, with 12 bases between them. The CDR3 is 14 amino acids. The CDR3 is CASSQEETAGEQYF. The DNA of the CDR3 is TGCGCCAGCAGCCAAGAGGAAACGGCGGGCGAGCAGTACTTC.

This chain connects TRBV5-6 to TRBJ1-1, with D perhaps TRBD1 (5 bases). The CDR3 runs to 14 residues. Germline CDR1 is SGHDT and CDR2 is YYEEEE. Trimming removed 8 bases from V and 1 base from J, with 15 bases in between. Written as DNA, the CDR3 is TGTGCCAGTTCAGGGCCCACCCCGAACACTGAAGCTTTCTTT. This codes for CASSGPTPNTEAFF.

The gene calls are TRBV19 and TRBJ1-1; TRBD1 might be the D (5 bases). V lost 6 bases and J 7 bases, leaving 15 bases between the germline ends. Per the germline V gene, CDR1 is LNHDA and CDR2 is SQIVND (reference sequence). This CDR3 contains 13 residues. The CDR3 region is CASREPGSIEAFF. Here the CDR3 DNA reads TGTGCCAGTAGGGAACCAGGGTCGATTGAAGCTTTCTTT. Looking up the rest from reference TRBV19 and TRBJ1-1 gives the full variable domain: DGGITQSPKYLFRKEGQNVTLSCEQNLNHDAMYWYRQDPGQGLRLIYYSQIVNDFQKGDIAEGYSVSREKKESFPLTVTSAQKNPTAFYLCASREPGSIEAFFGQGTRLTVV.

This sequence joins TRBV5-1 and TRBJ2-7, with D possibly matching TRBD1 (5 bases). The CDR3 sequence is 13 residues long. V shed 1 base and J shed 3 bases, with 8 bases lying between them. Germline V lookup: CDR1 SGHRS, CDR2 YFSETQ. This CDR3 reads CASSLPGIYEQYF. CDR3 DNA sequence: TGCGCCAGCAGCTTGCCAGGGATCTACGAGCAGTACTTC.